This passage covers 27 T cell receptor delta chains from one sample sequenced in a study of γδ T cells in repeated Plasmodium falciparum infection. Gammadelta T cells were flow-sorted from PBMC into Vgamma9/Vdelta2+ and Vdelta2-negative populations for bulk analysis. TCRdb processed the multiplex PCR reads again with the CATT caller. This sample carries 85,000 to 95,000 delta-chain clones, about 1.5% of them seen once, and the ten largest clones take 7% to 9.5%. The sample comprised gamma-delta T cells from blood. These TCRs come from a pool of human donors (malaria-infected and uninfected, not separated).

Note on this clone: A far larger clone is only one base removed, so a read error is likely. Different DNA sequences within this sample yield the same CDR3. The rearrangement uses TRDV2 and TRDJ1, with TRDD3 matching 12 bases. Here the J gene was assigned by germline matching of the DNA, as TCRdb has none. There are 19 residues in the CDR3. CDR1 is GEAIGNYY, CDR2 EKD, per germline. Trimming removed 7 bases from V and 0 bases from J; junction bases left unmatched: 17. CDR3 sequence reads: CACDPLTGGYSEYTDKLIF. CDR3 coding DNA: TGTGCCTGCGATCCCCTTACTGGGGGATACTCAGAGTACACCGATAAACTCATCTTT.

This clone occurred a few times. The translation of this DNA and the TCRdb protein of a much larger clone differ at residue 13, probably owing to a read error; the protein shown here is translated from the DNA. The rearrangement links TRDV1 to TRDJ1, with D perhaps TRDD2 or TRDD3 (9 bases each). TCRdb is silent on the J gene; assignment here came from matching the DNA to germline. This CDR3 region has 24 residues. V was cut by 2 bases and J by 0 bases, with 37 bases left in between. Germline V CDR1 and CDR2: TSWWSYY, QGS. The CDR3 DNA is TGTGCTCTTGGGGAATTTGGTCGCCTTCCTACTCCCTGTACTGGGGGACCTGACACCGATAAACTCATCTTT. The encoded protein is CALGEFGRLPTPCTGGPDTDKLIF.

This clone has a count of ten or more. The rearrangement joins TRDV2 to TRDJ1; D gene uncertain. This CDR3 is 15 amino acids long. V lost 4 bases to trimming and J lost 0 bases, with 14 bases between them. Germline CDR1 reads GEAIGNYY; CDR2 reads EKD. The CDR3 loop reads CACDLTSPYTDKLIF. CDR3 DNA: TGTGCCTGTGATCTTACATCCCCGTACACCGATAAACTCATCTTT.

At least ten counts were recorded for this clone. The V gene is TRDV1, the J gene TRDJ1; 10 nucleotides agree with TRDD3. CDR1 is TSWWSYY and CDR2 is QGS in the germline V gene. With 2 bases clipped from V and 0 bases from J, the junction kept 12 bases outside the gene matches. CDR3 size: 19 residues. Here the CDR3 reads CALGEGLLGGYAYTDKLIF. The CDR3 coding sequence is TGTGCTCTTGGGGAAGGGCTTCTCGGGGGATACGCGTACACCGATAAACTCATCTTT.

By sample share, this clone is medium-sized (0.01 to 0.1%). The sample contains more than one DNA sequence encoding this CDR3. The chain combines TRDV1 with TRDJ1; TRDD3 matches at 11 bases. The V and J ends lost 4 bases and 6 bases, in that order; junction bases with no gene match: 4. The V gene's germline CDR1 is TSWWSYY and CDR2 QGS. CDR3 length: 14 amino acids. CDR3 residues: CALGADWGINKLIF. In DNA, the CDR3 is TGTGCTCTTGGGGCCGACTGGGGGATAAATAAACTCATCTTT.

For this clone: TCRdb pairs this DNA with a much larger clone's protein that differs at residue 20, likely a read error; the protein shown was translated from the DNA. This rearrangement joins TRDV1 to TRDJ1, with TRDD3 matching over 12 bases. No J gene is reported in TCRdb; it was inferred here by comparing the DNA with germline. In germline, CDR1 is TSWWSYY, CDR2 QGS. CDR3 size: 26 residues. V gave up 0 bases and J gave up 1 base; unmatched junction bases: 30. The CDR3 DNA reads as TGTGCTCTTGGGGAACTTGGGGTCCTACGTCCCCGTACTGGGGGATACCAAGAACTTCGCACCGATAAACTCATCTTT. It codes for CALGELGVLRPRTGGYQELRTDKLIF.

Turning to this clone: TCRdb records a much larger clone's protein for this DNA, with a difference at residue 12 that likely arises from a read error; the protein given is the translation of the DNA. The chain carries TRDV3 and TRDJ1; 7 bases are shared with TRDD2. CDR3 size: 18 residues. Germline V lookup: CDR1 TVYSNPD, CDR2 GDNSRS (reference sequence). The ends lost 2 bases at V and 2 bases at J; junction bases unmatched: 20. The CDR3 region has the DNA TGTGCCTTTTGGCCACGTTTCCTACGATGGTGGAGAACCGATAAACTCATCTTT. This sequence encodes CAFWPRFLRWWRTDKLIF.

There are a few counts of this clone. This DNA's translation and the protein TCRdb lists, from a much larger clone, do not match at residue 21, likely due to a read error; the protein shown is translated from the DNA. This sequence joins TRDV1 and TRDJ1; a weak D match, TRDD3 (8 bases). The germline gives CDR1 TSWWSYY, CDR2 QGS. The CDR3 sequence is 23 residues long. Here the CDR3 reads CALGAHPWPSWGNWGVYTDKPIF. The DNA for the CDR3 is TGTGCTCTTGGGGCCCATCCCTGGCCTTCCTGGGGGAACTGGGGGGTATACACCGATAAACCCATCTTT.

There are a few counts of this clone. TCRdb's entry gives the protein of a much larger clone, which mismatches this DNA's translation at residue 7, likely from a read error; the protein reported here is translated from the DNA. The V and J genes are TRDV1 and TRDJ1, with TRDD3 matching over 7 bases. TCRdb is silent on the J gene; assignment here came from matching the DNA to germline. This CDR3 region has 19 residues. Per germline, CDR1 TSWWSYY and CDR2 QGS. The junction had 19 bases not matched to a gene; V was cut back by 0 bases and J by 6 bases. In DNA, the CDR3 is TGTGCTCTTGGGGAACTTGCGGCCCCGAGATGGTGGGGGAGTCATAAACTCATCTTT. The encoded protein is CALGELAAPRWWGSHKLIF.

This clone was found many times. Since a far larger clone is one base different, this is likely a read error. This sample includes further DNA sequences coding for the same CDR3. The CDR3 nucleotides read TGCGCCTTCCCTGATACCCTACTGGGGGACCCAAATCACTCGTACACCGATAAACTCATCTTT. Translated: CAFPDTLLGDPNHSYTDKLIF. The chain has TRDV3 and TRDJ1; 9 bases line up with TRDD3. TCRdb carries no J gene annotation; the J gene was assigned here by matching the DNA with germline. The CDR3 has 21 amino acids. Per the germline V gene, CDR1 is TVYSNPD and CDR2 is GDNSRS (reference sequence).

The sample holds many counts of this clone. The V and J genes are TRDV1 and TRDJ1; 13 bases align to TRDD3. TCRdb supplies no J gene; here it was assigned by aligning the nucleotide sequence to germline. Germline V lookup: CDR1 TSWWSYY, CDR2 QGS. V trimming: 4 bases; J trimming: 0 bases; junction bases outside the gene matches: 23. This CDR3 spans 23 amino acids. This chain's CDR3 is CALGVLSYPYWGIRVPYTDKLIF. The DNA of the CDR3 is TGTGCTCTTGGGGTGCTATCCTACCCCTACTGGGGGATACGCGTCCCGTACACCGATAAACTCATCTTT.

This clone was picked up many times. The rearrangement uses TRDV1 and TRDJ1; 10 bases are shared with TRDD3. V was pared by 2 bases and J by 0 bases, with 15 bases of the junction left unmatched. Germline V gives CDR1 TSWWSYY, CDR2 QGS. CDR3 length equals 20 residues. The CDR3: CALGEGVLRGIRPYTDKLIF. CDR3 DNA sequence: TGTGCTCTTGGGGAAGGAGTCCTACGGGGGATACGCCCGTACACCGATAAACTCATCTTT.

Remarks on this clone: The translation of this DNA and the TCRdb protein of a much larger clone differ at residue 4, probably owing to a read error; the protein shown here is translated from the DNA. The chain joins TRDV2 to TRDJ1, with TRDD3 identical over 9 bases. This CDR3 has 16 residues. V dropped 5 bases and J dropped 0; count of bases not matched to a gene: 9. Germline V lookup: CDR1 GEAIGNYY, CDR2 EKD. CDR3 protein: CACGSLLGENTDKLIF. The CDR3 bases are TGTGCCTGTGGCTCCTTACTGGGGGAAAACACCGATAAACTCATCTTT.

This clone was seen ten or more times. The protein that TCRdb holds for this DNA derives from a much larger clone and differs from the translated DNA at residue 10, which likely indicates a read error; the protein shown here is translated from the DNA. The chain carries TRDV1 and TRDJ1, with TRDD2 as a possible D gene (5 bases). V was shortened by 6 bases and J by 10 bases, with 18 bases between the two germline ends. The germline gives CDR1 TSWWSYY, CDR2 QGS. The CDR3 extends over 13 amino acids. The CDR3 loop reads CALGEFLYDGLIF. The DNA of the CDR3 is TGTGCTCTTGGCGAATTCCTCTACGATGGACTCATCTTT.

This clone occurred many times. The chain combines TRDV1 with TRDJ1; D unclear. TCRdb gives no J gene; it was assigned here by matching the DNA to germline. The CDR3 extends over 20 amino acids. V shed 1 base and J shed 0 bases, with 24 bases lying between them. Per germline, CDR1 TSWWSYY and CDR2 QGS. The CDR3: CALGEPSTPSGVMYTDKLIF. Here the CDR3 DNA reads TGTGCTCTTGGGGAACCGTCTACCCCAAGTGGCGTTATGTACACCGATAAACTCATCTTT.

A word on this clone: A read error is the likely source, as a far larger clone sits one nucleotide away. The sample carries other DNA sequences with the same CDR3. The gene calls are TRDV1 and TRDJ2; 11 positions agree with TRDD3. The V gene's germline CDR1 is TSWWSYY and CDR2 QGS. The CDR3 covers 23 residues. Here the CDR3 reads CALGDLLPTIPYWGITPTAQLFF. In DNA form, the CDR3 reads TGTGCCCTTGGGGACCTCCTTCCTACGATTCCGTACTGGGGGATAACTCCAACAGCACAACTCTTCTTT.

This clone was recorded at least ten times. TCRdb's protein, taken from a much larger clone, differs from this DNA's translation at residue 9, likely owing to a read error; the protein displayed comes from the DNA. The gene calls are TRDV2 and TRDJ1, with TRDD3 matching over 8 bases. Germline lookup yields CDR1 GEAIGNYY and CDR2 EKD. The V gene end was trimmed by 3 bases and the J gene end by 1 base; junction bases not matched to a gene: 6. This CDR3 is built from 15 residues. In DNA form, the CDR3 reads TGTGCCTGTGACGTACTGGGGGTTTGCACCGATAAACTCATCTTT. Amino acid sequence: CACDVLGVCTDKLIF.

Remarks on this clone: A far larger clone is a single base away, which makes a read error likely. Other nucleotide sequences from this sample produce the same CDR3. This chain links TRDV1 with TRDJ1; tentatively, D is TRDD3 (9 bases). Here the J gene came from matching the DNA to germline, since TCRdb omits it. V was trimmed by 1 base and J by 0 bases, leaving 39 bases between them. CDR3 length equals 25 residues. Germline V gives CDR1 TSWWSYY, CDR2 QGS. The CDR3 protein is CALGEPAFLTRGGVLGDPNTDKLIF. DNA of the CDR3: TGTGCTCTTGGGGAACCGGCCTTCCTAACCCGGGGGGGAGTGCTGGGGGATCCGAACACCGATAAACTCATCTTT.

This clone showed up just a few times. The protein recorded in TCRdb matches a much larger clone and deviates from this DNA's translation at residue 8, suggesting a read error; the protein here is obtained by translating the DNA. The chain carries TRDV2 and TRDJ1; 7 nucleotides agree with TRDD3. TCRdb does not report a J gene; here it was assigned by matching the DNA to germline references. This CDR3 comprises 17 residues. Unmatched junction bases numbered 11, after V lost 0 bases and J lost 2 bases. Germline V gene lookup returns CDR1 GEAIGNYY and CDR2 EKD. The DNA of the CDR3 is TGTGCCTGTGACACCGTGGGCCAGGGGGATCCTACCGATAAACTCATCTTT. Its translation: CACDTVGQGDPTDKLIF.

This clone was detected ten times or more. The V gene is TRDV2, the J gene TRDJ1, with 8 bases fitting TRDD3. The CDR3 is 14 residues long. Germline loops: CDR1 GEAIGNYY, CDR2 EKD. Trimming removed 3 bases from V and 2 bases from J; junction bases left unmatched: 4. The CDR3 coding sequence is TGTGCCTGTGACCCCCTGGGGGAGACCGATAAACTCATCTTT. Translating it yields CACDPLGETDKLIF.

In this sample, this clone turned up a few times. TCRdb lists the protein of a much larger clone for this DNA, which differs at residue 3, so this is likely a read error; the protein given here is translated from the DNA itself. This sequence joins TRDV2 and TRDJ1, with D maybe TRDD3 (7 bases). Per the germline V gene, CDR1 is GEAIGNYY and CDR2 is EKD. The CDR3 runs to 17 residues. The DNA of the CDR3 is TGTGCCTATGACAAAGGTCCTACTGGGGCCTACACCGATAAACTCATCTTT. Its translation: CAYDKGPTGAYTDKLIF.

Ten or more counts support this clone. This DNA's translation differs at residue 12 from TCRdb's protein, which comes from a much larger clone; a read error is likely, and the protein shown is translated from the DNA. The J gene is TRDJ1, the V gene TRDV2; 11 positions agree with TRDD3. V shed 0 bases and J 0 bases; nucleotides not matched to a gene: 11. The CDR3 has 19 residues. Germline V gene lookup returns CDR1 GEAIGNYY and CDR2 EKD. The CDR3 sequence: CACDTVGGGYVEYTDKLIF. CDR3 coding DNA: TGTGCCTGTGACACCGTAGGTGGGGGATACGTGGAGTACACCGATAAACTCATCTTT.

This clone was observed a few times. The protein that TCRdb holds for this DNA derives from a much larger clone and differs from the translated DNA at residue 12, which likely indicates a read error; the protein shown here is translated from the DNA. The chain carries TRDV1 and TRDJ1; D perhaps matches TRDD3 (5 bases). As TCRdb names no J gene, one was assigned here on the basis of a DNA match to germline. The V gene's germline CDR1 is TSWWSYY and CDR2 QGS. The CDR3 loop spans 16 amino acids. V was trimmed by 0 bases and J by 8 bases, leaving 19 bases between them. CDR3 sequence reads: CALGELGIEYTEKLIF. For the CDR3, the DNA is TGTGCTCTTGGGGAACTAGGGATTGAGTACACGGAAAAACTCATCTTT.

Many counts were recorded for this clone. The chain is built from TRAV36/DV7 and TRDJ1; tentatively, D is TRDD3 (10 bases). Germline lookup yields CDR1 VTNFRS and CDR2 LTSSGIE (reference sequence). The CDR3 has 20 residues. V shed 3 bases and J shed 0 bases, with 30 bases lying between them. CDR3 loop: CAVASFLRWGIQPYTDKLIF. The CDR3 coding sequence is TGTGCTGTGGCCTCCTTCCTACGTTGGGGGATACAACCGTACACCGATAAACTCATCTTT.

By share, this clone counts as medium-sized. The same CDR3 is also encoded by other DNA sequences in this sample. V usage is TRDV1 and J usage is TRDJ1, with D possibly called TRDD2 or TRDD3 (9 bases each). The CDR3 has 24 residues. The germline V gene has CDR1 TSWWSYY and CDR2 QGS. V lost 2 bases to trimming and J lost 0 bases, with 37 bases between them. CDR3 protein: CALGEFGRLPTPYTGGPDTDKLIF. The DNA for the CDR3 is TGTGCTCTTGGGGAATTTGGTCGCCTTCCTACTCCCTATACTGGGGGACCTGACACCGATAAACTCATCTTT.

Only a few counts were recorded for this clone. This DNA translates differently at residue 11 from the TCRdb protein, which is that of a much larger clone; a read error is likely, and the protein shown is the DNA's own translation. The V gene is TRDV1; the J gene was not called; the tabulated D call, TRDD3, remains unverified against the DNA. CDR1 is TSWWSYY and CDR2 is QGS in the germline V gene. The CDR3 spans 22 residues. The CDR3 is CALGELTSLPRGTLSYTNKLIF. CDR3 sequence (DNA): TGTGCTCTTGGGGAACTAACGTCCTTACCCCGGGGGACCCTCTCGTACACCAATAAACTCATATTT.

On this clone: This sequence is one base from a far larger clone and is likely a read error. The same CDR3 arises from other DNA sequences in this sample as well. The V gene reported is TRDV2; the J gene is uncalled; the table's TRDD3 call for D was not verified on the DNA. From germline, CDR1 is GEAIGNYY and CDR2 EKD. The CDR3 contains 19 residues. CDR3 sequence reads: CACDRILGIRSWDTRQMFF. DNA of the CDR3: TGTGCCTGTGACCGGATACTGGGGATACGCTCCTGGGACACCCGACAGATGTTCTTC.